A selection of T cell receptor beta chains follows, all from one sample in a study of blood T cell repertoires in COVID-19. Some clones are missing from TCRdb's copy, which holds only in-frame ones; the method was immunoSEQ multiplex PCR. In the table there are under 300,000 clones, 65% to 90% of which are singletons. The sequencing input was peripheral blood. Receptors were obtained from a woman in her 40s who had recovered from COVID-19. CDR3s include the opening cysteine and the closing phenylalanine or tryptophan. A D gene is named only where the DNA matches it firmly. Where a row states a size, it is once, few, many or the class of an expanded clone; other rows omit it.

size,J,D,V,CDR3,DNA
once,TRBJ2-1,TRBD2,TRBV11-3,CASNQRGASYNEQFF,TGTGCCAGCAACCAGCGGGGGGCCTCCTACAATGAGCAGTTCTTC
NA,TRBJ2-2,TRBD1,TRBV3-1/TRBV3-2,CASTPLGTGNTGELFF,TGTGCCAGCACCCCACTCGGGACAGGGAACACCGGGGAGCTGTTTTTT
NA,TRBJ2-1,NA,TRBV7-2,CASSLLLGTRDEQFF,TGTGCCAGCAGCCTACTGCTAGGAACTCGGGATGAGCAGTTCTTC
NA,TRBJ1-1,TRBD1,TRBV19,CASRGQAEAFF,TGTGCCAGTCGAGGACAGGCTGAAGCTTTCTTT
NA,TRBJ2-3,NA,TRBV30,CAWIQALTHTQYF,TGTGCCTGGATACAGGCCCTCACTCATACGCAGTATTTT
once,TRBJ2-2,NA,TRBV6-5,CASSYRGTGELFF,TGTGCCAGCAGTTACCGCGGAACCGGGGAGCTGTTTTTT
NA,TRBJ1-2,NA,TRBV3-1/TRBV3-2,CASSQDSGGEDYGYTF,TGTGCCAGCAGCCAAGATTCTGGGGGGGAGGACTATGGCTACACCTTC
NA,TRBJ2-6,TRBD1,TRBV9,CASSTSRDRDSSGANVLTF,TGTGCCAGCAGCACCTCCCGGGACAGGGATTCCTCTGGGGCCAACGTCCTGACTTTC
NA,TRBJ2-7,TRBD1,TRBV12-3/TRBV12-4,CASSLTGDEQYF,TGTGCCAGCAGTCTCACAGGGGACGAGCAGTACTTC
NA,TRBJ2-5,TRBD2,TRBV6-2/TRBV6-3,CASSYLSGAGTQYF,TGTGCCAGCAGTTACCTGAGCGGGGCCGGGACCCAGTACTTC
NA,TRBJ1-4,TRBD1,TRBV6-2/TRBV6-3,CASSYPIELRGREKLFF,TGTGCCAGCAGTTACCCGATCGAGTTAAGGGGGCGGGAAAAACTGTTTTTT
NA,TRBJ2-1,NA,TRBV19,CAARGTESSSYNEQFF,TGTGCTGCCCGGGGGACTGAGTCGAGCTCCTACAATGAGCAGTTCTTC
NA,TRBJ2-7,TRBD1,TRBV7-9,CASSASWDRGTYEQYF,TGTGCCAGCAGCGCGTCCTGGGACAGGGGAACCTACGAGCAGTACTTC
NA,TRBJ1-6,NA,TRBV18,CASSPSGGQNSPLHF,TGTGCCAGCTCACCATCTGGGGGACAAAATTCACCCCTCCACTTT
few,TRBJ2-2,NA,TRBV6-2/TRBV6-3,CASSWAGLTGELFF,TGTGCCAGCAGTTGGGCAGGACTGACCGGGGAGCTGTTTTTT
once,TRBJ2-1,TRBD2,TRBV25-1,CASSPLGAGFNEQFF,TGTGCCAGCTCACCCTTGGGAGCGGGGTTCAATGAGCAGTTCTTC
NA,TRBJ2-1,NA,TRBV9,CASSVGDSIHEQFF,TGTGCCAGCAGCGTAGGAGACTCTATTCATGAGCAGTTCTTC
once,TRBJ2-7,TRBD2,TRBV6-5,CASSYGLAGRYEQYF,TGTGCCAGCAGTTACGGGCTAGCGGGGCGTTACGAGCAGTACTTC
NA,TRBJ1-1,NA,TRBV5-8,CASSLALQGSYTEAFF,TGTGCCAGCAGCTTGGCCCTTCAGGGGTCGTACACTGAAGCTTTCTTT
once,TRBJ2-7,NA,TRBV5-5,CASSLWANSYEQYF,TGTGCCAGCAGCTTATGGGCCAACTCCTACGAGCAGTACTTC
NA,TRBJ1-6,NA,TRBV5-6,CASSLMTGLALHF,TGTGCCAGCAGCTTGATGACGGGACTCGCCCTCCACTTT
NA,TRBJ1-6,NA,TRBV28,CASSLGRENSPLHF,TGTGCCAGCAGTTTGGGTAGGGAGAATTCACCCCTCCACTTT
few,TRBJ1-1,TRBD1,TRBV11-2,CASSRQPGQGTEAFF,TGTGCCAGCAGCCGTCAGCCGGGACAGGGCACTGAAGCTTTCTTT
NA,TRBJ2-7,NA,TRBV5-1,CASSLAAGVRDEQYF,TGCGCCAGCAGCTTGGCGGCAGGGGTCCGTGACGAGCAGTACTTC
NA,TRBJ2-7,NA,TRBV7-2,CASSLQGSSHEQYF,TGTGCCAGCAGCTTACAGGGGTCGAGTCACGAGCAGTACTTC
NA,TRBJ2-1,NA,TRBV5-4,CASLAAGADYNEQFF,TGTGCCAGCCTCGCTGCGGGGGCGGACTACAATGAGCAGTTCTTC
NA,TRBJ2-3,NA,TRBV9,CASSYMGQSTDTQYF,TGTGCCAGCAGTTATATGGGACAAAGCACAGATACGCAGTATTTT
once,TRBJ1-3,NA,TRBV4-3,CASSQDGGGGRVSTIYF,TGCGCCAGCAGCCAAGATGGGGGCGGGGGGCGCGTCTCCACCATATATTTT
NA,TRBJ2-5,NA,TRBV7-2,CASSLDLAGKETQYF,TGTGCCAGCAGCTTAGATCTGGCAGGGAAAGAGACCCAGTACTTC